The rows below give T cell receptor beta chains drawn from one sample of a study of cytomegalovirus exposure and HLA in healthy donors. This table comes from immunoSEQ multiplex PCR, and its TCRdb copy is limited to in-frame clones, with some not included. The profile covers 140,000 to 150,000 clones, with roughly 9.7% appearing a single time and 1.5% to 2% taken by the ten largest. Sequencing input: PBMCs. Source of these receptors: a man in his fifties in good health and CMV-seronegative. CDR3s include the opening cysteine and the closing phenylalanine or tryptophan. A D gene is named only where the DNA matches it firmly. The listing skips clone size in some rows; elsewhere it reads once, few, many or a size class.

V	D	J	size	length	DNA	CDR3
TRBV7-9	TRBD1	TRBJ1-6	.	14	TGTGCCAGCAGCCCCCGGACAGGGGTTTCACCCCTCCACTTT	CASSPRTGVSPLHF
TRBV5-1	TRBD2	TRBJ2-1	few	14	TGCGCCAGCAGCTTGGGACTAGCGGAGAATGAGCAGTTCTTC	CASSLGLAENEQFF
TRBV30	.	TRBJ2-4	.	12	TGTGCCTGGAGTGCACTACGGAACATTCAGTACTTC	CAWSALRNIQYF
TRBV30	.	TRBJ1-1	few	15	TGTGCCTGGAGTCGGGACCGGAGGGAGTACACTGAAGCTTTCTTT	CAWSRDRREYTEAFF
TRBV2	.	TRBJ2-6	.	18	TGTGCCAGCAGTGAGAGAGGGTCCAGGGGCACGGGGGCCAACGTCCTGACTTTC	CASSERGSRGTGANVLTF
TRBV2	TRBD2	TRBJ2-5	few	15	TGTGCCAGCAGTGAAAATCAGGCGCGGGGGGAGACCCAGTACTTC	CASSENQARGETQYF
TRBV9	.	TRBJ2-7	few	16	TGTGCCAGCAGCGTAGGGGGCAGCTCCTACTCCTACGAGCAGTACTTC	CASSVGGSSYSYEQYF
TRBV5-1	.	TRBJ2-3	.	14	TGCGCCAGCAGCTTGGCGAGCAACACAGATACGCAGTATTTT	CASSLASNTDTQYF
TRBV28	TRBD1	TRBJ1-2	few	13	TGTGCCAGCAGTTCTACAGGGGTCGTCGGCTACACCTTC	CASSSTGVVGYTF
TRBV5-8	TRBD2	TRBJ2-7	.	14	TGTGCCAGCAGCCAACTCTTAGGGAGGGACGAGCAGTACTTC	CASSQLLGRDEQYF
TRBV19	TRBD1	TRBJ2-7	.	14	TGTGCCAGTAGCCCGACAGGGACAGCCTACGAGCAGTACTTC	CASSPTGTAYEQYF
TRBV7-7	TRBD2	TRBJ2-2	few	16	TGTGCCAGCAGCTCGGGTAGCGGGAGTGGTACCGGGGAGCTGTTTTTT	CASSSGSGSGTGELFF
TRBV7-2	TRBD2	TRBJ2-3	few	16	TGTGCCAGCGTCCTGACTAGCGCCCGAAGCACAGATACGCAGTATTTT	CASVLTSARSTDTQYF
TRBV2	TRBD2	TRBJ2-5	.	14	TGTGCCAGCAGAGCGACTAGCGGGGGAGAGACCCAGTACTTC	CASRATSGGETQYF
TRBV6-4	TRBD2	TRBJ2-1	few	16	TGTGCCAGCAGTGACTCGAGGCTAGCGGGAGAGGATGAGCAGTTCTTC	CASSDSRLAGEDEQFF
TRBV7-6	TRBD1	TRBJ2-5	few	17	TGTGCCAGCAGCTTAGCCCGGGACAGGGGGCGAGCAGAGACCCAGTACTTC	CASSLARDRGRAETQYF
TRBV7-9	.	TRBJ2-1	.	14	TGTGCCAGCAGCTCAGGACAGAGTTACAATGAGCAGTTCTTC	CASSSGQSYNEQFF
TRBV5-5	TRBD1	TRBJ1-2	few	14	TGTGCCAGCAGCCCGGGACAGGGGGTAGGTGGCTACACCTTC	CASSPGQGVGGYTF
TRBV5-1	TRBD2	TRBJ2-5	few	15	TGCGCCAGCAGCTCGGGAGGCCACCAGAAAGAGACCCAGTACTTC	CASSSGGHQKETQYF
TRBV27	TRBD1	TRBJ2-7	.	14	TGTGCCAGCAGTTTCGGAGACAGGGGTTCTGAGCAGTACTTC	CASSFGDRGSEQYF
TRBV19	.	TRBJ1-2	.	14	TGTGCCAGTAGCCAATACAGGGCTCCGTATGGCTACACCTTC	CASSQYRAPYGYTF
TRBV11-2	TRBD1	TRBJ2-2	.	16	TGTGCCAGCAGCTTCAGGGGGACACTTAACACCGGGGAGCTGTTTTTT	CASSFRGTLNTGELFF
TRBV28	TRBD1	TRBJ1-2	few	14	TGTGCCAGCAGAGGGACAGGGGTAAACTATGGCTACACCTTC	CASRGTGVNYGYTF
TRBV11-2	.	TRBJ2-7	few	14	TGTGCCAGCAGCTTCTCCGGGTCCATCTACGAGCAGTACTTC	CASSFSGSIYEQYF
TRBV30	TRBD1	TRBJ2-5	.	16	TGTGCCTGGAACGACCGACGAGACAGGGTCGTGGGGACCCAGTACTTC	CAWNDRRDRVVGTQYF
TRBV21-1	.	TRBJ2-6	.	14	TGTGCCAGCAGTGAGTTATCTGGGGCCAACGTCCTGACTTTC	CASSELSGANVLTF
TRBV5-8	.	TRBJ2-3	few	15	TGTGCCAGCAGCTTGGTCGGGACATTGCGAGATACGCAGTATTTT	CASSLVGTLRDTQYF
TRBV6-1	.	TRBJ2-1	.	14	TGTGCCAGCAGTGACCTCCTCTCCTACAATGAGCAGTTCTTC	CASSDLLSYNEQFF
TRBV10-1	TRBD2	TRBJ2-3	.	15	TGCGCCAGCAGCCCCCGGGAGGGCCCTACAGATACGCAGTATTTT	CASSPREGPTDTQYF
TRBV6-5	.	TRBJ1-2	few	13	TGTGCCAGCCGCATACCAGGGGCCCATGGCTACACCTTC	CASRIPGAHGYTF
TRBV2	TRBD1	TRBJ2-7	.	13	TGTGCCAGCAGTGGACAGGGGGCGTCCGAGCAGTACTTC	CASSGQGASEQYF
TRBV19	TRBD1	TRBJ2-2	.	16	TGTGCCAGTAGGAAGCCGGGACAGTCGAACACCGGGGAGCTGTTTTTT	CASRKPGQSNTGELFF
TRBV5-1	TRBD1	TRBJ1-1	.	16	TGCGCCAGCAGCCTACGAGGACAGGGAAGGAACACTGAAGCTTTCTTT	CASSLRGQGRNTEAFF
TRBV7-2	.	TRBJ2-1	few	15	TGTGCCAGCAGCCACAGGACCCCCAACAGCAATGAGCAGTTCTTC	CASSHRTPNSNEQFF
TRBV18	.	TRBJ2-7	.	15	TGTGCCAGCTCACCATCTTTCACCAGGGGCGACGAGCAGTACTTC	CASSPSFTRGDEQYF
TRBV18	TRBD2	TRBJ2-3	few	15	TGTGCCAGCTCAGAGGTTGCGGGGGATACAGATACGCAGTATTTT	CASSEVAGDTDTQYF
TRBV29-1	TRBD1	TRBJ2-7	.	12	TGCAGCGTTGTCACAGGGGGCTACGAGCAGTACTTC	CSVVTGGYEQYF
TRBV9	.	TRBJ1-1	.	15	TGTGCCAGCAGGTCATTGGGACAATCGAACACTGAAGCTTTCTTT	CASRSLGQSNTEAFF
TRBV6-1	TRBD1	TRBJ2-2	.	15	TGTGCCAGCACCACGGACAGGGCGAACACCGGGGAGCTGTTTTTT	CASTTDRANTGELFF
TRBV18	.	TRBJ2-2	few	16	TGTGCCAGCTCACACGGTTTTGCCGCGAACACCGGGGAGCTGTTTTTT	CASSHGFAANTGELFF
TRBV29-1	TRBD2	TRBJ2-1	.	16	TGCAGCGATTTCCTAGCGGGAGGGGAACCCTACAATGAGCAGTTCTTC	CSDFLAGGEPYNEQFF
TRBV25-1	TRBD1	TRBJ1-2	few	15	TGTGCCAGCAGTAAACAGGGGAGAGGGGGCTATGGCTACACCTTC	CASSKQGRGGYGYTF
TRBV5-1	.	TRBJ1-2	few	15	TGCGCCAGCAGCTTGGACGTTACGGAGATATATGGCTACACCTTC	CASSLDVTEIYGYTF
TRBV9	TRBD1	TRBJ1-2	.	17	TGTGCCAGCAGCATAACTCGACAGGGGGCGCGGGGGTATGGCTACACCTTC	CASSITRQGARGYGYTF
TRBV5-1	.	TRBJ2-5	few	14	TGCGCCAGCAGCGTAGGGACTTTTCAAGAGACCCAGTACTTC	CASSVGTFQETQYF
TRBV29-1	.	TRBJ1-1	.	14	TGCAGCGTTGAAAGCAGGCGACTGAACACTGAAGCTTTCTTT	CSVESRRLNTEAFF
TRBV29-1	TRBD1	TRBJ2-1	.	12	TGCAGCGTATCGACAGGGATCAATGAGCAGTTCTTC	CSVSTGINEQFF
TRBV5-6	.	TRBJ2-1	few	14	TGTGCCAGCAGCTACAGGGGAGGCTACAATGAGCAGTTCTTC	CASSYRGGYNEQFF
TRBV6-6	TRBD2	TRBJ2-5	.	16	TGTGCCAGCAGTTACCCTTTGGGGAGGGCCCAAGAGACCCAGTACTTC	CASSYPLGRAQETQYF
TRBV7-2	.	TRBJ1-2	.	13	TGTGCCAGCAGCCCTCGCGGAACCTATGGCTACCCCTTC	CASSPRGTYGYPF
TRBV7-2	.	TRBJ1-2	few	15	TGTGCCAGCAGCTTAGGGGGATCTAGCGGCTATGGCTACACCTTC	CASSLGGSSGYGYTF
TRBV11-1	TRBD2	TRBJ2-1	.	17	TGTGCCAGCAGCCCCCTCCGGTTTAGCGGGGGCATCAATGAGCAGTTCTTC	CASSPLRFSGGINEQFF
TRBV29-1	TRBD2	TRBJ2-7	few	8	TGCAGCGTGGGGGGGGAGCACTTC	CSVGGEHF
TRBV7-2	TRBD2	TRBJ2-3	few	18	TGTGCCAGCAGCTTAGCCTCGGGACTAGCGGGTCTCACAGATACGCAGTATTTT	CASSLASGLAGLTDTQYF
TRBV11-2	.	TRBJ2-3	.	15	TGTGCCAGCAGCTTAATGGGGGGGCGCACAGATACGCAGTATTTT	CASSLMGGRTDTQYF